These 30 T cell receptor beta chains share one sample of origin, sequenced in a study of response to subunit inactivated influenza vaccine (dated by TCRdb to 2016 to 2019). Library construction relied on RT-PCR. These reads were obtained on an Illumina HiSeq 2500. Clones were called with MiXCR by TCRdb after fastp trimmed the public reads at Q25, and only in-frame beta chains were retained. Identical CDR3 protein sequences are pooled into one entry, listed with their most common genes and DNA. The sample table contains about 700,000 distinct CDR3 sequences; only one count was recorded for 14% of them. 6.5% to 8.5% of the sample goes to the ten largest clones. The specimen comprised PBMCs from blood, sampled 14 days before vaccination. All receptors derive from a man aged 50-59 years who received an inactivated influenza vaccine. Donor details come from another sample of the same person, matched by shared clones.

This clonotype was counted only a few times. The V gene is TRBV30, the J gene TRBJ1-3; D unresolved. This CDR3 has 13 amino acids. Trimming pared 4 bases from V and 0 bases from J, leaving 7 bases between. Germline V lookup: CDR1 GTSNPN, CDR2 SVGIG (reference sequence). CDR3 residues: CAWKLRSGNTIYF. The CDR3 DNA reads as TGTGCCTGGAAACTCCGCTCTGGAAACACCATATATTTT.

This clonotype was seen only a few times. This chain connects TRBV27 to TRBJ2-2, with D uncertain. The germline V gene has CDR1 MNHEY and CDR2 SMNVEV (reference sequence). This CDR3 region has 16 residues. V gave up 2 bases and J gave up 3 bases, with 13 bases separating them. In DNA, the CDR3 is TGTGCCAGCAGTTTAATGGGAATCTCCTACACCGGGGAGCTGTTTTTT. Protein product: CASSLMGISYTGELFF.

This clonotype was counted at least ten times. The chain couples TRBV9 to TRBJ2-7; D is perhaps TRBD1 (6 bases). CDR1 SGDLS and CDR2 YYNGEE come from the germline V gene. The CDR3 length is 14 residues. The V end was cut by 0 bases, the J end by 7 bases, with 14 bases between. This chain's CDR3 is CASSVDRDSLEQYF. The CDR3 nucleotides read TGTGCCAGCAGCGTAGACAGGGATTCCTTGGAGCAGTACTTC.

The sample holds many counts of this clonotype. CDR3 residues: CASSLGAGGETQYF. The CDR3 coding sequence is TGTGCCAGCAGCTTAGGAGCGGGAGGGGAGACCCAGTACTTC. The chain has TRBV7-3 and TRBJ2-5, with 10 bases identical to TRBD2. There are 14 residues in the CDR3. Germline V gives CDR1 SGHTA, CDR2 FQGTGA. Unmatched junction bases numbered 2, after V lost 2 bases and J lost 5 bases.

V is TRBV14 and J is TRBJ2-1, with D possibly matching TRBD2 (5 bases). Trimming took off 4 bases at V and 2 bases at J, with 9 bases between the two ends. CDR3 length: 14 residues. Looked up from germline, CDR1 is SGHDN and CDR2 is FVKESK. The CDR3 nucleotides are TGTGCCAGCAGCCCCACGGGGACCTACAATGAGCAGTTCTTC. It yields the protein CASSPTGTYNEQFF.

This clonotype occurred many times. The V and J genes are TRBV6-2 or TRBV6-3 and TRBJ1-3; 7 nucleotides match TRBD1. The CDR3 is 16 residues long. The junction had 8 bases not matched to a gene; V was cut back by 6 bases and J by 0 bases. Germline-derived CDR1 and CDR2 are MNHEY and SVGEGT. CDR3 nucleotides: TGTGCCAGCAGCTACAGGGGACGCGGCTCTGGAAACACCATATATTTT. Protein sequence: CASSYRGRGSGNTIYF.

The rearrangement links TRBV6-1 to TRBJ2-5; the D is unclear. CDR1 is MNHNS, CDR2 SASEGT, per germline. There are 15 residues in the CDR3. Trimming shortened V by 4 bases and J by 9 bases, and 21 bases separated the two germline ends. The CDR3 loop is CASSVAVSRGRSQYF. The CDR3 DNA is TGTGCCAGCAGTGTCGCGGTGTCCCGAGGAAGGTCCCAGTACTTC.

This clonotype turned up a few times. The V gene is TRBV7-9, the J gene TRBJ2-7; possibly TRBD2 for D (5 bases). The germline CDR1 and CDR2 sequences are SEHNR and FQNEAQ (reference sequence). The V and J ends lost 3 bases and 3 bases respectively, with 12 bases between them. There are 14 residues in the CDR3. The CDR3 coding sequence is TGTGCCAGCAGCTTTGGGAGTCCCCTCTACGAGCAGTACTTC. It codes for CASSFGSPLYEQYF.

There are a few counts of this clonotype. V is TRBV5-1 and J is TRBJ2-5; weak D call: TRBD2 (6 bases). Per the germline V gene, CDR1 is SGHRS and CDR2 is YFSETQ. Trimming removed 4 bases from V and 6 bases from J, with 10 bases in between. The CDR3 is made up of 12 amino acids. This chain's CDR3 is CASSPGEQTQYF. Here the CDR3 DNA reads TGCGCCAGCAGCCCGGGAGAACAGACCCAGTACTTC.

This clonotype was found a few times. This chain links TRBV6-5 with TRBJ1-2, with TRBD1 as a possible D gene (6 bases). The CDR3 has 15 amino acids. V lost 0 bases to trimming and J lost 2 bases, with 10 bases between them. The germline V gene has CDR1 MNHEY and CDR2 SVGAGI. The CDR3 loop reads CASSYSYRVNYGYTF. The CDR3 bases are TGTGCCAGCAGTTACTCGTACAGGGTGAACTATGGCTACACCTTC.

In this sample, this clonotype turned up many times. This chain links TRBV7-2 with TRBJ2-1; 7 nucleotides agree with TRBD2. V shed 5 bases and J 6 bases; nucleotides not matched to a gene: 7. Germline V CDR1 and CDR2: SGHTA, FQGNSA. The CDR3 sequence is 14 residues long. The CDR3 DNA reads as TGTGCCAGCAGCCGAACCGGGACTATCAATGAGCAGTTCTTC. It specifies CASSRTGTINEQFF.

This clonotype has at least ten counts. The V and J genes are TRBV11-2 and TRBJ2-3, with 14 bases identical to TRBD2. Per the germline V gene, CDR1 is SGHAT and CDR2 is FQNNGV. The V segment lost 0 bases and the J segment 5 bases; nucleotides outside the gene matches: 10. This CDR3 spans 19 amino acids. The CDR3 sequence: CASSLDPTSGGAGVDTQYF. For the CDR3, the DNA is TGTGCCAGCAGCTTAGATCCGACTAGCGGGGGGGCCGGGGTAGATACGCAGTATTTT.

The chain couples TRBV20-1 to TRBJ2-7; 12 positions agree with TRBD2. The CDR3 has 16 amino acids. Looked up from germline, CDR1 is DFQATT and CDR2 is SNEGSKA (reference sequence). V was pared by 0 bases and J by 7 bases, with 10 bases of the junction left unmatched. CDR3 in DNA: TGCAGTGCTAGAGAATGGCCGGGACTAGCGGGTCATGAGCAGTACTTC. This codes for CSAREWPGLAGHEQYF.

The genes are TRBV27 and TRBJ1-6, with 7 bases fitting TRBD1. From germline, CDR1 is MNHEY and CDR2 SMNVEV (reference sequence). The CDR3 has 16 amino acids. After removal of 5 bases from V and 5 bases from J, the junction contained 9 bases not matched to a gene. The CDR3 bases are TGTGCCAGCAGTCCACATGGGACAGTTAATAATTCACCCCTCCACTTT. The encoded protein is CASSPHGTVNNSPLHF.

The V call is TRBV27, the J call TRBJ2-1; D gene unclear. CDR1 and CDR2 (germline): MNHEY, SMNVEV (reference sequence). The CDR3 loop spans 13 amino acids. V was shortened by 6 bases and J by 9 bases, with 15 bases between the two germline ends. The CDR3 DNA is TGTGCCAGCAGGCCCCCCTACGTTGGTGAGCAGTTCTTC. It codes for CASRPPYVGEQFF.

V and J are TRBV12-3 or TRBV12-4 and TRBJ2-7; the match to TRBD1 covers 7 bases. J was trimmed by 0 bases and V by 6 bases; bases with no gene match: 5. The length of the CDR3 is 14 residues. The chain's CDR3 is CASRRGLDSYEQYF. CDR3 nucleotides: TGTGCCAGCAGGAGGGGGCTCGACTCCTACGAGCAGTACTTC.

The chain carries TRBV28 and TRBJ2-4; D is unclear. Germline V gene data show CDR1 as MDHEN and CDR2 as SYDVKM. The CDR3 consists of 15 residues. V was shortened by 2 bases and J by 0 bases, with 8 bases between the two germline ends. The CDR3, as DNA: TGTGCCAGCAGTTTAGTCGGGCTAGCCAAAAACATTCAGTACTTC. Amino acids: CASSLVGLAKNIQYF.

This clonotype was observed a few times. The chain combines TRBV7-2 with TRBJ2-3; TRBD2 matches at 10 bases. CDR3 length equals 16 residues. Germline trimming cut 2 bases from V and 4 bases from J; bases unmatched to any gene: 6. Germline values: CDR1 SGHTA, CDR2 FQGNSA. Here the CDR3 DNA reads TGTGCCAGCAGCTTACAGCCTAGCGGGGGTTCAGATACGCAGTATTTT. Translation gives CASSLQPSGGSDTQYF. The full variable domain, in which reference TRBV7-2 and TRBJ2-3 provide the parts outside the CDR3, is GAGVSQSPSNKVTEKGKDVELRCDPISGHTALYWYRQSLGQGLEFLIYFQGNSAPDKSGLPSDRFSAERTGGSVSTLTIQRTQQEDSAVYLCASSLQPSGGSDTQYFGPGTRLTVL.

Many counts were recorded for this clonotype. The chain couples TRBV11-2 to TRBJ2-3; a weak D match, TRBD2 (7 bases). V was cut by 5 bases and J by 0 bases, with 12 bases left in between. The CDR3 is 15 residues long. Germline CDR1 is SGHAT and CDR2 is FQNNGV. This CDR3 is CASSRGGGSTDTQYF. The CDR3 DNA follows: TGTGCCAGCAGCCGGGGAGGGGGAAGCACAGATACGCAGTATTTT. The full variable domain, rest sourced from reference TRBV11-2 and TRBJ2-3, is EAGVAQSPRYKIIEKRQSVAFWCNPISGHATLYWYQQILGQGPKLLIQFQNNGVVDDSQLPKDRFSAERLKGVDSTLKIQPAKLEDSAVYLCASSRGGGSTDTQYFGPGTRLTVL.

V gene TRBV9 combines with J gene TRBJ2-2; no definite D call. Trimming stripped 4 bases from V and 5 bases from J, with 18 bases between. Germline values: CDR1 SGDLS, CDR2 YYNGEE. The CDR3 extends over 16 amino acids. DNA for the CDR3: TGTGCCAGCAGCTTCTACACTCAGGCAAGGACCGGGGAGCTGTTTTTT. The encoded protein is CASSFYTQARTGELFF. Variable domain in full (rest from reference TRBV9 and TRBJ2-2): DSGVTQTPKHLITATGQRVTLRCSPRSGDLSVYWYQQSLDQGLQFLIQYYNGEERAKGNILERFSAQQFPDLHSELNLSSLELGDSALYFCASSFYTQARTGELFFGEGSRLTVL.

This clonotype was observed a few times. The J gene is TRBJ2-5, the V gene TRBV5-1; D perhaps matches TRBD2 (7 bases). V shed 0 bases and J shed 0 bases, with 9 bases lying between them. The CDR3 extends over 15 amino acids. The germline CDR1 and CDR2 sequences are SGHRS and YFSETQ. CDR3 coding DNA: TGCGCCAGCAGCTTGGAGGGGGGGCACCAAGAGACCCAGTACTTC. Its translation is CASSLEGGHQETQYF.

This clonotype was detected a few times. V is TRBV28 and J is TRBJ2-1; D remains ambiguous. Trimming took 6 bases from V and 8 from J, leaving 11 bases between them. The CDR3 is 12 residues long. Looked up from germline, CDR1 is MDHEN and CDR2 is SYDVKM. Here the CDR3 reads CASSLAWDEQFF. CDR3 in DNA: TGTGCCAGCAGCTTGGCCTGGGATGAGCAGTTCTTC.

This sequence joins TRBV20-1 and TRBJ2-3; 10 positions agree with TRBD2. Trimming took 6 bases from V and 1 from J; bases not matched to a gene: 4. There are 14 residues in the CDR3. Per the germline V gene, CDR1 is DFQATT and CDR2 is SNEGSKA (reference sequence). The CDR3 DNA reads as TGCAGTGCCCCAGCGGGAGGGCGCACAGATACGCAGTATTTT. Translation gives CSAPAGGRTDTQYF.

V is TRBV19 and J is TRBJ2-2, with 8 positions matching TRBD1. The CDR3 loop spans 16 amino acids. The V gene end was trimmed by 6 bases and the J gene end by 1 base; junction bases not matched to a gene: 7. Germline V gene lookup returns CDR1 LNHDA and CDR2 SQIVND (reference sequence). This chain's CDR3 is CASSLRQGLNTGELFF. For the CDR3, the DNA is TGTGCCAGTAGCCTCAGACAGGGGCTGAACACCGGGGAGCTGTTTTTT.

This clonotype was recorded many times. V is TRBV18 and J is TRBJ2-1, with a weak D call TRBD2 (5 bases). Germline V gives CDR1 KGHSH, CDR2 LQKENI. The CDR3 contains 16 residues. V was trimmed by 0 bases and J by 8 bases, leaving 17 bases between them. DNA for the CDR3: TGTGCCAGCTCACCACCGGGTCTGGGAGCTTCCGATGAGCAGTTCTTC. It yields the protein CASSPPGLGASDEQFF. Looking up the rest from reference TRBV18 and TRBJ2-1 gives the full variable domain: NAGVMQNPRHLVRRRGQEARLRCSPMKGHSHVYWYRQLPEEGLKFMVYLQKENIIDESGMPKERFSAEFPKEGPSILRIQQVVRGDSAAYFCASSPPGLGASDEQFFGPGTRLTVL.

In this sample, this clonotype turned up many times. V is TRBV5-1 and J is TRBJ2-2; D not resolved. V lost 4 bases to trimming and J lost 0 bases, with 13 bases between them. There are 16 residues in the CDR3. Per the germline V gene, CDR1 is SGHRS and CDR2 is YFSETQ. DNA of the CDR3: TGCGCCAGCAGCCAGAGGACGGCCCCGAACACCGGGGAGCTGTTTTTT. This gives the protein CASSQRTAPNTGELFF. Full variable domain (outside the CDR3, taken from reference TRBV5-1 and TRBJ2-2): KAGVTQTPRYLIKTRGQQVTLSCSPISGHRSVSWYQQTPGQGLQFLFEYFSETQRNKGNFPGRFSGRQFSNSRSEMNVSTLELGDSALYLCASSQRTAPNTGELFFGEGSRLTVL.

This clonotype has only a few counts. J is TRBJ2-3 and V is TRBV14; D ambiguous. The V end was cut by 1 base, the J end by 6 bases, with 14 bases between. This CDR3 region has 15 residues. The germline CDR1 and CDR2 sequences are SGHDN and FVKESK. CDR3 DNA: TGTGCCAGCAGCCAAGGGATCTCCCCGTCGGATACGCAGTATTTT. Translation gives CASSQGISPSDTQYF.

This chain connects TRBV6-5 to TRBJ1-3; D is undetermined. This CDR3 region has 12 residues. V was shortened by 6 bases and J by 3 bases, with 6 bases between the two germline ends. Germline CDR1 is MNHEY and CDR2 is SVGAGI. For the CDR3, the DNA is TGTGCCAGCAGCGGGGATGGAAACACCATATATTTT. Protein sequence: CASSGDGNTIYF.

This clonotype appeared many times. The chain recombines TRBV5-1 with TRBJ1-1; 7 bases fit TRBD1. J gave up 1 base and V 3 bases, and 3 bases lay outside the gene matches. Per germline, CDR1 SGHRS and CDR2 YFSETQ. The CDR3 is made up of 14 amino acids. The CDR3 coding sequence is TGCGCCAGCAGCTCCCGGACAGGGAACACTGAAGCTTTCTTT. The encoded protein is CASSSRTGNTEAFF.

The CDR3 region is CATGRTSGSLEDEQFF. CDR3 in DNA: TGTGCCACAGGCCGGACTAGCGGGAGCTTAGAGGATGAGCAGTTCTTC. The chain links TRBV24-1 to TRBJ2-1; 13 nucleotides line up with TRBD2. This CDR3 is 16 amino acids long. Germline assignment: CDR1 KGHDR and CDR2 SFDVKD. Trimming removed 10 bases from V and 8 bases from J; junction bases left unmatched: 13.